What follows is one T cell receptor (beta chain) and its context. Its cognate antigen is unknown. Assay used: immunoSEQ multiplex PCR; TCRdb lists only in-frame clones, some missing. The table shows some 150,000 clones, with over 90% occurring only once. This sample was included in a study of T cell responses to AZD1222 COVID-19 vaccine. Study-wide findings and caveats: Most donors were white British and more were female, and clonal diversity was possibly underestimated.

V lost 6 bases and J 11 bases, leaving 8 bases between the germline ends. CDR1 and CDR2 from the germline V gene are MDHEN and SYDVKM. The CDR3 length is 11 residues. The V gene is TRBV28, the J gene TRBJ1-6, with no clear D. The sequences come from peripheral blood, collected 28 days after the second AZD1222 dose. The origin of this receptor is an adult who received the AZD1222 COVID-19 vaccine. Here the CDR3 reads CASSNITPLHF. For the CDR3, the DNA is TGTGCCAGCAGCAATATTACACCCCTCCACTTT.